These 12 T cell receptor beta chains came from one sample sequenced in a study of T cell responses to AZD1222 COVID-19 vaccine. TCRdb's table, derived via immunoSEQ multiplex PCR, lists solely in-frame clones and lacks some. The table lists 100,000 or so clones, around 94% of them singletons, with 2% to 2.5% in the top ten. Sequenced material: peripheral blood, taken on day 0 of AZD1222 vaccination. These receptor sequences come from an adult in good health.

This chain links TRBV5-1 with TRBJ1-4, with D tentatively TRBD1 (6 bases). This CDR3 spans 19 amino acids. CDR1 and CDR2 (germline): SGHRS, YFSETQ. Trimming cost V 0 bases and J 7 bases, with 25 bases left between them. The chain's CDR3 is CASSLGTTGQITIGEKLFF. In nucleotides, the CDR3 is TGCGCCAGCAGCTTGGGGACGACAGGCCAGATAACTATCGGTGAAAAACTGTTTTTT.

This chain connects TRBV6-5 to TRBJ1-1; D is undetermined. V lost 0 bases, J lost 4 bases, and 9 bases lay in between. This CDR3 comprises 14 residues. The V gene's germline CDR1 is MNHEY and CDR2 SVGAGI. This chain's CDR3 is CASSYSGGATEAFF. The DNA for the CDR3 is TGTGCCAGCAGTTACTCAGGAGGTGCCACTGAAGCTTTCTTT.

The V call is TRBV6-2 or TRBV6-3, the J call TRBJ2-5; the D is unclear. The CDR3 spans 15 residues. V was clipped by 0 bases and J by 5 bases, with 13 bases between them. Germline loops: CDR1 MNHEY, CDR2 SVGEGT. This CDR3 is CASSYSGVMRETQYF. The CDR3 bases are TGTGCCAGCAGTTACTCTGGCGTCATGAGGGAGACCCAGTACTTC.

The chain is built from TRBV6-5 and TRBJ1-5; D may be TRBD1 (5 bases). Germline loops: CDR1 MNHEY, CDR2 SVGAGI. The CDR3 length is 14 residues. Trimming left V 6 bases short and J 5 bases short, with 14 bases between. The CDR3 nucleotides read TGTGCCAGCAGCCGGGGGGGAGCCGATCAGCCCCAGCATTTT. It codes for CASSRGGADQPQHF.

This chain joins TRBV12-3 or TRBV12-4 and TRBJ1-2; D is undetermined. This CDR3 has 12 residues. The V end was cut by 3 bases, the J end by 4 bases, with 6 bases between. CDR3 coding DNA: TGTGCCAGCAGTTTTTCGGGCTATGGCTACACCTTC. It translates to CASSFSGYGYTF.

In its sample, this clone was seen once. The gene calls are TRBV28 and TRBJ1-5; 7 nucleotides agree with TRBD1. The CDR3 contains 13 residues. Trimming at V came to 6 bases and at J to 6 bases, leaving 5 bases not matched to a gene. Germline V gene lookup returns CDR1 MDHEN and CDR2 SYDVKM. CDR3 amino acids: CASRQGGSQPQHF. Here the CDR3 DNA reads TGTGCCAGCAGGCAGGGGGGATCTCAGCCCCAGCATTTT.

This rearrangement joins TRBV2 to TRBJ1-4; D is ambiguous. Germline V CDR1 and CDR2: SNHLY, FYNNEI. With 6 bases removed from V and 7 bases from J, the gap between germline ends came to 9 bases. The CDR3 loop spans 12 amino acids. CDR3 coding DNA: TGTGCCAGCAGGTGGGGTAGTGAAAAACTGTTTTTT. Translated: CASRWGSEKLFF.

This clone was observed a single time. This sequence joins TRBV9 and TRBJ2-1; no firm D call. CDR1 SGDLS and CDR2 YYNGEE come from the germline V gene. CDR3 length equals 13 residues. Trimming stripped 1 base from V and 5 bases from J, with 7 bases between. The CDR3 reads CASSVSRNNEQFF. The CDR3 nucleotides are TGTGCCAGCAGCGTATCCCGGAACAATGAGCAGTTCTTC.

This clone was observed once. The chain carries TRBV9 and TRBJ2-7, with D possibly being TRBD1 or TRBD2 (5 bases each). Trimming cost V 3 bases and J 2 bases, with 12 bases left between them. Germline values: CDR1 SGDLS, CDR2 YYNGEE. This CDR3 comprises 14 residues. The CDR3 loop is CASSGGSGTYEQYF. In nucleotides, the CDR3 is TGTGCCAGCAGCGGGGGGTCGGGTACCTACGAGCAGTACTTC. The entire variable domain, with the rest obtained from reference TRBV9 and TRBJ2-7, is as follows: DSGVTQTPKHLITATGQRVTLRCSPRSGDLSVYWYQQSLDQGLQFLIQYYNGEERAKGNILERFSAQQFPDLHSELNLSSLELGDSALYFCASSGGSGTYEQYFGPGTRLTVT.

The chain couples TRBV14 to TRBJ1-4; D remains unclear. CDR1 SGHDN and CDR2 FVKESK come from the germline V gene. V dropped 1 base and J dropped 4 bases, with 4 bases sitting between them. This CDR3 contains 13 residues. This CDR3 is CASSQGLNEKLFF. CDR3 sequence (DNA): TGTGCCAGCAGCCAAGGACTTAATGAAAAACTGTTTTTT. Drawing the rest from reference TRBV14 and TRBJ1-4, the complete variable domain is EAGVTQFPSHSVIEKGQTVTLRCDPISGHDNLYWYRRVMGKEIKFLLHFVKESKQDESGMPNNRFLAERTGGTYSTLKVQPAELEDSGVYFCASSQGLNEKLFFGSGTQLSVL.

The chain has TRBV30 and TRBJ1-2; 7 bases are a match to TRBD1. V lost 4 bases, J lost 2 bases, and 4 bases stayed unmatched. The CDR3 extends over 13 amino acids. Germline assignment: CDR1 GTSNPN and CDR2 SVGIG (reference sequence). CDR3 sequence reads: CAWNQGVNYGYTF. CDR3 in DNA: TGTGCCTGGAACCAGGGGGTCAACTATGGCTACACCTTC.

The chain carries TRBV28 and TRBJ1-1; maybe TRBD1 (5 bases). CDR3 length equals 15 residues. The V and J ends lost 7 bases and 4 bases respectively, with 19 bases between them. Germline CDR1 MDHEN, CDR2 SYDVKM. CDR3 protein: CASISSPGEATEAFF. The CDR3 DNA follows: TGTGCCAGCATCTCCTCACCGGGGGAGGCCACTGAAGCTTTCTTT.